The 10 T cell receptor beta chains in this list originate from one sample, sequenced in a study of post-analysis software for immune sequencing data (dated by TCRdb to the mid-2010s). Study-level results and caveats: Roughly 5 TRBV segments, including TRBV5-6, TRBV5-1 and TRBV20-1, were significantly more frequent in patients than controls.

Which antigens these TCRs recognize remains unknown. Libraries were prepared through PCR. Sequencing used an Illumina HiSeq 2500. To reduce PCR and sequencing biases, unique molecular identifiers were incorporated into the TCR beta cDNA libraries. TCRdb trimmed public reads at Q25 via fastp, called clones via MiXCR and kept in-frame beta chains. Rows matching on CDR3 protein sequence are summarized as one entry with the most common DNA and genes. The sample table contains just over 250,000 distinct CDR3 sequences; only one count was recorded for 30% to 45% of them. The ten largest clones add up to more than 4% of the sample. The sequenced sample consisted of blood. Source of these receptors: a girl aged 5-17 years with multiple sclerosis.

A word on this clonotype: Since a much larger clone is just one base distant, this may be a read error. The rearrangement uses TRBV20-1 and TRBJ1-6, with 9 bases matching TRBD1. Germline V CDR1 and CDR2: DFQATT, SNEGSKA (reference sequence). The CDR3 runs 15 residues. The CDR3 protein is CSAREGDRDNSPPHF. The CDR3 nucleotides read TGCAGTGCTAGAGAAGGGGACAGGGATAATTCACCCCCCCACTTT.

In its sample, this clonotype was seen many times. The chain recombines TRBV15 with TRBJ1-2; 7 nucleotides line up with TRBD1. CDR3 length equals 13 residues. The germline V gene has CDR1 LNHNV and CDR2 YYDKDF (reference sequence). V lost 3 bases, J lost 2 bases, and 0 bases stayed unmatched. Here the CDR3 reads CATSRDRNYGYTF. DNA for the CDR3: TGTGCCACCAGCAGGGACAGGAACTATGGCTACACCTTC.

This clonotype was counted ten times or more. The chain couples TRBV7-8 to TRBJ2-1; 10 nucleotides line up with TRBD2. J gave up 8 bases and V 7 bases, and 14 bases lay outside the gene matches. Germline CDR1 is SGHVS and CDR2 is FQNEAQ. The length of the CDR3 is 16 residues. For the CDR3, the DNA is TGTGCCAGCAACCCAGCAGCGGGAGGGCCTCGGTATGAGCAGTTCTTC. As protein: CASNPAAGGPRYEQFF.

This clonotype has ten or more counts. In DNA, the CDR3 is TGCAGCCTCCTAGAGGGACTAGGGGAAACAGATACGCAGTATTTT. It translates to CSLLEGLGETDTQYF. The chain uses TRBV29-1 and TRBJ2-3; 8 nucleotides agree with TRBD2. V was clipped by 8 bases and J by 3 bases; unmatched bases: 13. The CDR3 has 15 residues. Germline V CDR1 and CDR2: SQVTM, ANQGSEA.

This clonotype was detected ten times or more. This chain connects TRBV27 to TRBJ2-1; no clear D gene. V shed 6 bases and J shed 2 bases, with 8 bases lying between them. The CDR3 has 13 amino acids. Germline lookup yields CDR1 MNHEY and CDR2 SMNVEV (reference sequence). The CDR3 sequence: CASSQTPYNEQFF. The CDR3 bases are TGTGCCAGCAGCCAGACCCCCTACAATGAGCAGTTCTTC.

At least ten counts were recorded for this clonotype. The V gene is TRBV3-1, the J gene TRBJ2-5; the D call may be TRBD1 or TRBD2 (5 bases each). The germline CDR1 and CDR2 sequences are LGHDT and YNNKEL (reference sequence). The CDR3 contains 15 residues. Trimming removed 0 bases from V and 4 bases from J, with 12 bases in between. The CDR3 DNA reads as TGTGCCAGCAGCCAAGATCGCAGGGACCGAGAGACCCAGTACTTC. This sequence encodes CASSQDRRDRETQYF.

A word on this clonotype: Just one base apart from a much larger clone, this may be a read error. This rearrangement joins TRBV7-9 to TRBJ1-1, with a weak D call TRBD1 (5 bases). The CDR3 consists of 12 residues. Looked up from germline, CDR1 is SEHNR and CDR2 is FQNEAQ (reference sequence). The V and J ends lost 5 bases and 8 bases respectively, with 12 bases between them. In DNA, the CDR3 is TGTGCCAGCAGCCCGCGACAGTTCGAAGCTTTCTTT. This translates into CASSPRQFEAFF.

The V and J genes are TRBV12-3 or TRBV12-4 and TRBJ2-3; unclear D gene. The CDR3 sequence is 14 residues long. V was pared by 2 bases and J by 1 base, with 7 bases between. CDR3 in amino acids: CASSLRQGTDTQYF. CDR3 nucleotides: TGTGCCAGCAGTTTACGGCAGGGCACAGATACGCAGTATTTT.

This clonotype was counted between two and nine times. The V call is TRBV28, the J call TRBJ1-4, with a tentative D call TRBD1 (5 bases). Trimming took off 5 bases at V and 2 bases at J, with 12 bases between the two ends. The CDR3 length is 15 residues. Germline V gene data show CDR1 as MDHEN and CDR2 as SYDVKM. CDR3 sequence: CASSGSGRTNEKLFF. Written as DNA, the CDR3 is TGTGCCAGCAGTGGATCAGGGAGGACTAATGAAAAACTGTTTTTT.

In this sample, this clonotype turned up once. One end of the junction varies from germline; a read error may be responsible. The chain is built from TRBV7-2 and TRBJ1-5; D not resolved. CDR3 size: 15 residues. Germline V gene data show CDR1 as SGHTA and CDR2 as FQGNSA. CDR3 region: CAGSLAPGASQPQHF. Here the CDR3 DNA reads TGTGCCGGCAGCTTAGCTCCGGGAGCGAGTCAGCCCCAGCATTTT.